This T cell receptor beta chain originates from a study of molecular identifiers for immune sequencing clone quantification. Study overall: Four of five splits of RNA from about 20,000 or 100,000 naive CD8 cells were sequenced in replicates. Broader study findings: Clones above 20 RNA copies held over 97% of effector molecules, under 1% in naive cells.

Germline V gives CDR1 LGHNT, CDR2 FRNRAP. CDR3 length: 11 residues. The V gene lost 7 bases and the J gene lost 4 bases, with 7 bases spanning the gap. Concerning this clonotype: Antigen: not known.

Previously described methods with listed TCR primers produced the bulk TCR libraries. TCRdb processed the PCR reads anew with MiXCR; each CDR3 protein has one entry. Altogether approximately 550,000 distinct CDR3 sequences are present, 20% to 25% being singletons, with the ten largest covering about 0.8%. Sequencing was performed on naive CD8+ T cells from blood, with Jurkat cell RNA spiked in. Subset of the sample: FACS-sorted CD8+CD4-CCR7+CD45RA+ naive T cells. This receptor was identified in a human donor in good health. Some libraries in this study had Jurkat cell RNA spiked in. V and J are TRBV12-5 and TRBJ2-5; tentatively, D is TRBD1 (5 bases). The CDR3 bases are TGTGCTAGTGCCCAGGGAGAGACCCAGTACTTC. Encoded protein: CASAQGETQYF.